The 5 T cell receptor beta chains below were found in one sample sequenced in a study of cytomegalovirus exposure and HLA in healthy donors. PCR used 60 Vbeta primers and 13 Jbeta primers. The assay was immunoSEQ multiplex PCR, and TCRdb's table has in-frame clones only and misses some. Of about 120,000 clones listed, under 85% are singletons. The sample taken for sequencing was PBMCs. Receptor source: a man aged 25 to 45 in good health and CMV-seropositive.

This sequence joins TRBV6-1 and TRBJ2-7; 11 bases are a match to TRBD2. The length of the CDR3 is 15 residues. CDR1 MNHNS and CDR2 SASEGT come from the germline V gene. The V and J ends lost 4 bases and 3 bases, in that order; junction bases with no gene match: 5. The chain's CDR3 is CASSGLAGIHYEQYF. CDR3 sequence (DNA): TGTGCCAGCAGTGGACTAGCGGGGATTCACTACGAGCAGTACTTC.

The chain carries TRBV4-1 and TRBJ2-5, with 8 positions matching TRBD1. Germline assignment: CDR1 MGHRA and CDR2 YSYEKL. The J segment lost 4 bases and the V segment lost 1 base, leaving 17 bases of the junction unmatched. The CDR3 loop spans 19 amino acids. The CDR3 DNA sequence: TGCGCCAGCAGCCAAGCTATCCCCTCAGGACAGGGAGGTCGAGAGACCCAGTACTTC. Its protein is CASSQAIPSGQGGRETQYF.

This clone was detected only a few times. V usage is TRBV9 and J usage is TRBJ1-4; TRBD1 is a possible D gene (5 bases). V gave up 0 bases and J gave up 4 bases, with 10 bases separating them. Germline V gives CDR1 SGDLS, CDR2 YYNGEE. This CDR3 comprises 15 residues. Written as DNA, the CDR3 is TGTGCCAGCAGCGTAGGCGGGGCGAGTAATGAAAAACTGTTTTTT. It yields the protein CASSVGGASNEKLFF.

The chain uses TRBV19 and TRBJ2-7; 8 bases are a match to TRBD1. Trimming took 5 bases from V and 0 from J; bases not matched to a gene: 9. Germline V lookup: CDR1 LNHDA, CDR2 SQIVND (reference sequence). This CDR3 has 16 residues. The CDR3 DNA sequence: TGTGCCAGTAGTGCCTCCGGGACAGGCCTCTCCTACGAGCAGTACTTC. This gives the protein CASSASGTGLSYEQYF.

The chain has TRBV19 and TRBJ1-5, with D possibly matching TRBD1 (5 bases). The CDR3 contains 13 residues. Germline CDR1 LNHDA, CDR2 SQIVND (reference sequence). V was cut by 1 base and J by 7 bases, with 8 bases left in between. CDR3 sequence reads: CASSIVGGQPQHF. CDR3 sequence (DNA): TGTGCCAGTAGTATAGTCGGGGGACAGCCCCAGCATTTT.